Below are 12 T cell receptor beta chains sequenced from a single sample in a study of tumor-infiltrating lymphocytes in primary liver carcinoma (dated by TCRdb to 2015 to 2018). The data were produced on an Illumina HiSeq 2500. Starting from about 500 ng total RNA, TCRbeta-specific cDNA was produced by reverse transcription with a constant-region primer and ProtoScript II reverse transcriptase. TCRbeta libraries were built with three nested multiplex PCR rounds, a slightly modified ARM-PCR procedure. Each of the first two PCR rounds ran for roughly 9 cycles and used multiplex TRBV1-TRBV30 forward primers together with a Cbeta reverse primer. TCRdb took the public reads, trimmed them with fastp at Q25, ran MiXCR for clone calling and kept in-frame beta chains. CDR3 protein duplicates are merged, each entry listing the most common genes and DNA. Present in this sample are about 320,000 distinct CDR3 sequences, over 55% of which were seen just once. The ten largest clones take up roughly 10% of the sample.

Blood RNA was extracted from unsorted whole blood using TRIzol reagent, and germline DNA was obtained with the DNeasy Blood & Tissue kit. Input material: peripheral blood. The receptors here all came from a man in his forties with primary liver carcinoma and hepatitis B virus infection.

Turning to this clonotype: At one end, the junction sequence differs from germline, possibly due to a read error. V and J are TRBV11-2 and TRBJ1-1; D uncertain. Germline CDR1 and CDR2: SGHAT and FQNNGV. This CDR3 has 12 amino acids. CDR3 protein: CASSPEQPEALF. CDR3 coding DNA: TGTGCCAGCAGCCCCGAGCAACCTGAAGCTCTCTTT.

This clonotype was seen many times. This chain connects TRBV6-1 to TRBJ1-6, with D unresolved. CDR1 and CDR2 (germline): MNHNS, SASEGT. V was cut by 3 bases and J by 8 bases, with 17 bases left in between. This CDR3 contains 16 residues. The CDR3 nucleotides are TGTGCCAGCAGTGACTTATGGACGGGTAACGATTCACCCCTCCACTTT. Amino acid sequence: CASSDLWTGNDSPLHF.

This clonotype has just a few counts. This sequence joins TRBV5-1 and TRBJ1-1; D may be TRBD1 (6 bases). Between the trimmed V and J ends, which lost 0 bases and 4 bases, there was a span of 13 bases. CDR1 SGHRS and CDR2 YFSETQ come from the germline V gene. The CDR3 extends over 15 amino acids. The CDR3 DNA sequence: TGCGCCAGCAGCTTGGCCGTTGGGGGCCTCACTGAAGCTTTCTTT. It yields the protein CASSLAVGGLTEAFF.

The chain recombines TRBV4-2 with TRBJ2-5; maybe TRBD1 (5 bases). Germline values: CDR1 LGHNA, CDR2 YNFKEQ. V was pared by 4 bases and J by 1 base, with 16 bases between. This CDR3 has 16 residues. The CDR3 sequence is CASSPVVTGFQETQYF. CDR3 sequence (DNA): TGTGCCAGCAGCCCCGTAGTTACAGGCTTCCAAGAGACCCAGTACTTC.

With respect to this clonotype: Germline is not matched at one junction end, which may reflect a read error. The V call is TRBV11-1, the J call TRBJ2-2, with TRBD1 as a possible D gene (6 bases). The CDR3 length is 13 residues. The germline gives CDR1 SGHAT, CDR2 FQDESV (reference sequence). CDR3 sequence reads: CASSLWDTGELFF. The CDR3 nucleotides are TGTGCCAGCAGCCTTTGGGACACTGGGGAGCTGTTTTTC.

In this sample, this clonotype turned up a few times. This rearrangement joins TRBV10-2 to TRBJ1-1, with D tentatively TRBD1 (5 bases). Trimming took off 1 base at V and 1 base at J, with 10 bases between the two ends. Germline CDR1 WSHSY, CDR2 SAAADI. CDR3 length equals 15 residues. DNA for the CDR3: TGCGCCAGCAGTGAGTTGGGGGGGTGGAACACTGAAGCTTTCTTT. Translated: CASSELGGWNTEAFF.

This clonotype was picked up one time. At one boundary the junction diverges from the germline segment, which might be a read error. V usage is TRBV11-2 and J usage is TRBJ2-7, with TRBD1 as a possible D gene (5 bases). The CDR3 extends over 15 amino acids. CDR1 SGHAT and CDR2 FQNNGV come from the germline V gene. CDR3 bases: TGTGCCAGCAGCCCGAGACAGTGGCCGACCTACGAACAGTACTTC. Protein product: CASSPRQWPTYEQYF.

For this clonotype: Sequence at one end of the junction differs from germline and may be a read error. This chain connects TRBV13 to TRBJ2-1; 7 nucleotides agree with TRBD2. Germline V gene data show CDR1 as PRHDT and CDR2 as FYEKMQ (reference sequence). The CDR3 spans 15 residues. The CDR3 loop reads CARSLVLTGGTEQFF. CDR3 nucleotide sequence: TGTGCCAGAAGCTTAGTCCTAACGGGAGGAACCGAGCAGTTCTTC. Full variable domain (outside the CDR3, taken from reference TRBV13 and TRBJ2-1): AAGVIQSPRHLIKEKRETATLKCYPIPRHDTVYWYQQGPGQDPQFLISFYEKMQSDKGSIPDRFSAQQFSDYHSELNMSSLELGDSALYFCARSLVLTGGTEQFFGPGTRLTVL.

In this sample, this clonotype turned up once. With a much larger clone just one base away, this may be a read error. The chain carries TRBV6-5 and TRBJ2-1; 7 nucleotides match TRBD2. Per the germline V gene, CDR1 is MNHEY and CDR2 is SVGAGI. This CDR3 is built from 17 residues. Here the CDR3 DNA reads TGTGCCAGCAATTACTCTTCCTGGGCGGGAGCCCCCAATGAGCAGTTCTTC. It yields the protein CASNYSSWAGAPNEQFF.

This clonotype was detected a few times. At one end the junction does not follow the germline gene, possibly because of a read error. The rearrangement joins TRBV11-2 to TRBJ2-2; TRBD2 is a possible D gene (6 bases). Germline V gene sequence: CDR1 SGHAT, CDR2 FQNNGV. The CDR3 is 16 amino acids. In nucleotides, the CDR3 is TGTGCCAGCAGCTTAGATCGTAGCGGTACTACCGGGGAGCTGTTCTTT. This encodes CASSLDRSGTTGELFF.

Concerning this clonotype: The missing conserved phenylalanine or tryptophan at the end of this CDR3 makes a read error likely. This chain uses TRBV6-5 with TRBJ2-7, with 8 bases lining up with TRBD1. This CDR3 is 14 amino acids long. Trimming at V came to 5 bases and at J to 3 bases, leaving 6 bases not matched to a gene. Germline CDR1 reads MNHEY; CDR2 reads SVGAGI. The CDR3 loop reads CASSPGTGCYEQYL. The CDR3 nucleotides are TGTGCCAGCAGTCCTGGGACAGGATGCTACGAGCAGTACTTA.

This clonotype occurred many times. The rearrangement uses TRBV6-2 or TRBV6-3 and TRBJ2-5, with a tentative D call TRBD2 (5 bases). Trimming shortened V by 0 bases and J by 7 bases, and 9 bases separated the two germline ends. In germline, CDR1 is MNHEY, CDR2 SVGEGT. The CDR3 totals 13 residues. The CDR3 nucleotides read TGTGCCAGCAGTTACTCGGCCCGGGGGACCCAGTACTTC. This sequence encodes CASSYSARGTQYF.